The clone carrying this TCR beta chain was counted ten times or more. These data originate in a study of Graves' ophthalmopathy and Graves' hyperthyroidism. Excluded were patients with other autoimmune diseases, uncontrolled infections, pregnancy or lactation. The CDR3 totals 17 residues. With V trimmed by 7 bases and J by 0 bases, 9 bases remained unmatched. Germline assignment: CDR1 LNHDA and CDR2 SQIVND (reference sequence). Amplification targeted the TCR beta CDR3 regions, with RNA transcripts as the source material. HTBI primers were employed in first-round RT-PCR, then a second-round multiplex PCR followed. TCRdb independently ran MiXCR on the multiplex PCR reads; one entry per CDR3 protein. The table lists roughly 1.1 million distinct CDR3 sequences, 35% to 40% of them singletons.

V gene TRBV19 combines with J gene TRBJ1-5, with 10 nucleotides matching TRBD1. The sample taken for sequencing was peripheral blood or thyroid tissue (not recorded which). The sequence was collected from an adult man with Graves' hyperthyroidism. This CDR3 reads CASNTGQGYDSNQPQHF. The CDR3 DNA reads as TGTGCCAGTAATACGGGACAGGGGTACGATAGCAATCAGCCCCAGCATTTT.